This T cell receptor beta chain emerged from a study of blood T cell repertoires in COVID-19. At the level of the study: PBMCs, B-cell-depleted T cells, or T cells were the source of the cDNA or gDNA that made up the material.

The germline V gene has CDR1 LGHDT and CDR2 YNNKEL (reference sequence). The V end was cut by 4 bases, the J end by 6 bases, with 9 bases between. This CDR3 comprises 12 residues. TCRdb's table, derived via immunoSEQ multiplex PCR, lists solely in-frame clones and lacks some. The profile shows 250,000 to 400,000 clones, around 90% of them singletons. Seattle patient enrollment occurred during active infection, with longitudinal follow-up thereafter. What was sequenced was peripheral blood. The receptor comes from a woman younger than 45 with COVID-19, enrolled during active disease. The J gene is TRBJ1-2, the V gene TRBV3-1 (or the pseudogene TRBV3-2); D is uncertain. The chain's CDR3 is CASSLKSDGYTF. DNA for the CDR3: TGTGCCAGCAGCCTCAAGTCGGATGGCTACACCTTC.